Below, 14 T cell receptor beta chains from the same sample are listed, as sequenced in a study of T-cell memory formation after mild COVID-19. TCRdb itself ran the 5' RACE reads through MiXCR, one entry per CDR3 protein. The sample has 200,000 to 250,000 distinct CDR3 sequences; over 8.5% are singletons. Sequencing input: PBMCs or a T cell subset sorted from them (not recorded which). These receptors were collected from a man aged 18-30 years who had mild COVID-19 (a few samples of this study predate the infection). Cell type and time point are not known.

The chain is built from TRBV7-9 and TRBJ2-7; D is ambiguous. Germline loops: CDR1 SEHNR, CDR2 FQNEAQ (reference sequence). V lost 7 bases, J lost 2 bases, and 12 bases lay in between. This CDR3 has 13 amino acids. The CDR3 spells CASNKLTAYEQYF. In DNA form, the CDR3 reads TGTGCCAGCAATAAGCTCACGGCCTACGAGCAGTACTTC.

CDR3 nucleotide sequence: TGTGCCAGCAGTTACAGATACGATGGACAATCCAATCAGCCCCAGCATTTT. Its translation is CASSYRYDGQSNQPQHF. The chain has TRBV6-5 and TRBJ1-5, with D maybe TRBD1 (5 bases). This CDR3 is 17 amino acids long. V was cut by 2 bases and J by 3 bases, with 17 bases left in between. Germline assignment: CDR1 MNHEY and CDR2 SVGAGI.

The rearrangement joins TRBV18 to TRBJ1-2; no firm D call. This CDR3 is built from 16 residues. V was clipped by 3 bases and J by 2 bases, with 16 bases between them. Germline loops: CDR1 KGHSH, CDR2 LQKENI. The CDR3 DNA reads TGTGCCAGCTCACCGGCCGCCCTCATAGGAAACTATGGCTACACCTTC. This translates into CASSPAALIGNYGYTF.

This clonotype has ten or more counts. This chain connects TRBV6-5 to TRBJ2-3; D is undetermined. Germline values: CDR1 MNHEY, CDR2 SVGAGI. This CDR3 has 15 amino acids. Deletions cut 4 bases from V and 0 bases from J, with 11 bases between. The CDR3 DNA follows: TGTGCCAGCAGTTTGCGACACTCTAGCACAGATACGCAGTATTTT. This codes for CASSLRHSSTDTQYF.

This clonotype came up many times. The rearrangement links TRBV5-1 to TRBJ1-5, with D unresolved. CDR1 and CDR2 from the germline V gene are SGHRS and YFSETQ. The V and J ends lost 4 bases and 0 bases respectively, with 11 bases between them. The CDR3 extends over 15 amino acids. CDR3 coding DNA: TGCGCCAGCAGCCGGGAAGGTTATAGCAATCAGCCCCAGCATTTT. Protein product: CASSREGYSNQPQHF.

For the CDR3, the DNA is TGTGCCATCAGTGAGTACAGGGATGACACTGAAGCTTTCTTT. This encodes CAISEYRDDTEAFF. The genes are TRBV10-3 and TRBJ1-1; a weak D match, TRBD1 (6 bases). Between the trimmed V and J ends, which lost 1 base and 3 bases, there was a span of 9 bases. CDR1 and CDR2 from the germline V gene are ENHRY and SYGVKD. CDR3 length equals 14 residues.

This rearrangement joins TRBV7-3 to TRBJ2-7; TRBD2 aligns across 8 bases. This CDR3 is 19 amino acids long. In germline, CDR1 is SGHTA, CDR2 FQGTGA. With V trimmed by 2 bases and J by 3 bases, 18 bases remained unmatched. The CDR3 is CASSLSPEQRGTAFYEQYV. As DNA, the CDR3 is TGTGCCAGCAGCTTATCCCCCGAACAGCGGGGGACGGCCTTCTACGAGCAGTACGTC.

This CDR3 is CSVGSSNQPQHF. As DNA, the CDR3 is TGCAGCGTCGGCAGTAGCAATCAGCCCCAGCATTTT. V is TRBV20-1 and J is TRBJ1-5; D unresolved. The CDR3 is 12 amino acids. The germline CDR1 and CDR2 sequences are DFQATT and SNEGSKA (reference sequence).

The rearrangement joins TRBV4-1 to TRBJ1-5; D is unresolved. The CDR3 spans 16 residues. Trimming left V 0 bases short and J 6 bases short, with 15 bases between. Germline V gene data show CDR1 as MGHRA and CDR2 as YSYEKL. CDR3 protein: CASSQEWGLAGQPQHF. Here the CDR3 DNA reads TGCGCCAGCAGCCAAGAATGGGGTTTGGCCGGTCAGCCCCAGCATTTT.

This clonotype was observed a handful of times. This rearrangement joins TRBV5-1 to TRBJ2-5; TRBD1 is a possible D gene (6 bases). Germline V gene lookup returns CDR1 SGHRS and CDR2 YFSETQ. CDR3 length equals 15 residues. With 2 bases removed from V and 2 bases from J, the gap between germline ends came to 13 bases. The CDR3 loop is CASSLSGTPQETQYF. Here the CDR3 DNA reads TGCGCCAGCAGCTTATCCGGGACACCTCAAGAGACCCAGTACTTC.

The CDR3 DNA reads TGTGCCAGTACCCGGGACAGGAGCTCTGGGGCCAACGTCCTGACTTTC. Protein sequence: CASTRDRSSGANVLTF. V and J are TRBV7-6 and TRBJ2-6; TRBD1 matches at 8 bases. V dropped 9 bases and J dropped 0; count of bases not matched to a gene: 7. The CDR3 has 16 amino acids. The germline gives CDR1 SGHVS, CDR2 FNYEAQ.

This chain uses TRBV11-1 with TRBJ2-3; 9 nucleotides agree with TRBD2. The CDR3 spans 17 residues. Germline assignment: CDR1 SGHAT and CDR2 FQDESV (reference sequence). Trimming took 1 base from V and 2 from J; bases not matched to a gene: 7. This CDR3 is CASSLDGLASFTDTQYF. The CDR3, as DNA: TGTGCCAGCAGCTTAGACGGACTAGCGAGTTTCACAGATACGCAGTATTTT.

In the case of this clonotype: One end of the junction fails to match germline, which may point to a read error. This chain links TRBV15 with TRBJ2-2, with 10 bases matching TRBD2. The CDR3 runs to 17 residues. Looked up from germline, CDR1 is LNHNV and CDR2 is YYDKDF (reference sequence). CDR3 amino acids: CATSDPSGGRNTRELFF. In DNA form, the CDR3 reads TGTGCCACCAGCGACCCTAGCGGGGGCCGGAACACCAGGGAGCTGTTTTTT.

This clonotype was counted a few times. V usage is TRBV14 and J usage is TRBJ1-3; weak D call: TRBD1 (6 bases). This CDR3 is built from 16 residues. V shed 3 bases and J shed 2 bases, with 14 bases lying between them. Germline lookup yields CDR1 SGHDN and CDR2 FVKESK. CDR3 region: CASSQVGGAAGNTIYF. Written as DNA, the CDR3 is TGTGCCAGCAGCCAGGTCGGGGGGGCGGCTGGAAACACCATATATTTT. Drawing the rest from reference TRBV14 and TRBJ1-3, the complete variable domain is EAGVTQFPSHSVIEKGQTVTLRCDPISGHDNLYWYRRVMGKEIKFLLHFVKESKQDESGMPNNRFLAERTGGTYSTLKVQPAELEDSGVYFCASSQVGGAAGNTIYFGEGSWLTVV.